The 30 T cell receptor beta chains below come from one sample, sequenced in a study of shared T cell receptors in the human thymus. Repertoires were generated with immunoSEQ multiplex PCR, while TCRdb's copy carries only in-frame clones and drops some. The table has roughly 710,000 clones, over 75% seen once. This sample was also put to use in a study of human thymus T cells.

Sequencing was carried out using thymocytes. The receptors stem from a girl less than two years old with a congenital heart defect.

The gene calls are TRBV21-1 and TRBJ1-1. TRBV21-1 is assigned pseudogene status. This CDR3 is built from 11 residues. The CDR3 region is CASSLDTEAFF. The CDR3 DNA reads TGTGCCAGCAGCCTAGACACTGAAGCTTTCTTT.

This clone was recorded once. The chain couples TRBV7-6 to TRBJ2-3, with TRBD1 matching over 9 bases. V was pared by 5 bases and J by 1 base, with 4 bases of the junction left unmatched. This CDR3 has 15 residues. Germline V gives CDR1 SGHVS, CDR2 FNYEAQ. The CDR3 region has the DNA TGTGCCAGCAGCCTCCGGACAGGGGGCACAGATACGCAGTATTTT. This encodes CASSLRTGGTDTQYF.

The V call is TRBV21-1, the J call TRBJ2-2; the table calls TRBD2, which could not be checked here. TRBV21-1 is reported as a pseudogene. The length of the CDR3 is 15 residues. This CDR3 is CASSQGLVNTGELFF. For the CDR3, the DNA is TGTGCCAGCAGTCAGGGACTAGTAAACACCGGGGAGCTGTTTTTT.

The chain links TRBV19 to TRBJ1-4; tentative D call: TRBD1 (6 bases). CDR1 and CDR2 from the germline V gene are LNHDA and SQIVND (reference sequence). The ends were cut back, 5 bases at V and 8 bases at J, with 18 bases in the middle. The CDR3 is 15 amino acids. CDR3 in amino acids: CASSPTRTGLEKLFF. The DNA for the CDR3 is TGTGCCAGTAGTCCAACCAGAACAGGGTTGGAAAAACTGTTTTTT.

This chain connects TRBV5-5 to TRBJ2-5, with TRBD1 as a possible D gene (6 bases). Germline V CDR1 and CDR2: SGHKS, YYEKEE (reference sequence). The length of the CDR3 is 16 residues. V lost 0 bases and J lost 1, with 13 bases in between. Here the CDR3 reads CASSLGTARLQETQYF. The CDR3 DNA is TGTGCCAGCAGCTTGGGGACAGCCCGACTCCAAGAGACCCAGTACTTC.

The genes are TRBV2 and TRBJ1-2; D is uncertain. Deletions cut 7 bases from V and 4 bases from J, with 19 bases between. Germline V CDR1 and CDR2: SNHLY, FYNNEI. The CDR3 is 15 residues long. The CDR3, as DNA: TGTGCCAGCATAGCCCTCGGCGCGACGCCCTATGGCTACACCTTC. Translated: CASIALGATPYGYTF.

This chain uses TRBV5-1 with TRBJ2-6, with D uncertain. Germline CDR1 is SGHRS and CDR2 is YFSETQ. Trimming took off 0 bases at V and 0 bases at J, with 10 bases between the two ends. The CDR3 has 17 amino acids. In DNA form, the CDR3 reads TGCGCCAGCAGCTTGGCTATCTCTTCCTCTGGGGCCAACGTCCTGACTTTC. As protein: CASSLAISSSGANVLTF. The whole variable domain, filled in from reference TRBV5-1 and TRBJ2-6, reads KAGVTQTPRYLIKTRGQQVTLSCSPISGHRSVSWYQQTPGQGLQFLFEYFSETQRNKGNFPGRFSGRQFSNSRSEMNVSTLELGDSALYLCASSLAISSSGANVLTFGAGSRLTVL.

This chain links TRBV6-5 with TRBJ2-3; tentative D call: TRBD2 (6 bases). V lost 0 bases and J lost 5, with 6 bases in between. The V gene's germline CDR1 is MNHEY and CDR2 SVGAGI. This CDR3 region has 13 residues. Here the CDR3 DNA reads TGTGCCAGCAGTTACTCGGGGGGAGATACGCAGTATTTT. Amino acid sequence: CASSYSGGDTQYF.

The gene calls are TRBV19 and TRBJ1-6; D is perhaps TRBD1 (6 bases). The V gene's germline CDR1 is LNHDA and CDR2 SQIVND (reference sequence). Trimming cost V 7 bases and J 5 bases, with 12 bases left between them. The CDR3 has 14 amino acids. The CDR3 DNA reads as TGTGCCAGTACATCGACAGGTCATAATTCACCCCTCCACTTT. It yields the protein CASTSTGHNSPLHF.

The genes are TRBV2 and TRBJ1-1, with 7 bases matching TRBD1. Per the germline V gene, CDR1 is SNHLY and CDR2 is FYNNEI. The CDR3 loop spans 16 amino acids. The trim removed 4 bases at V and 2 bases at J, leaving 10 bases unmatched. The CDR3 region is CASSAPTGRPNTEAFF. CDR3 in DNA: TGTGCCAGCAGTGCCCCGACAGGGCGTCCCAACACTGAAGCTTTCTTT.

The chain combines TRBV13 with TRBJ1-6; D perhaps matches TRBD1 (5 bases). CDR3 length: 17 amino acids. Trimming left V 4 bases short and J 10 bases short, with 23 bases between. CDR1 is PRHDT, CDR2 FYEKMQ, per germline (reference sequence). CDR3 coding DNA: TGTGCCAGCAGCTCACGCCCCCGGGCCCAAAAGGGGTCACCCCTCCACTTT. This gives the protein CASSSRPRAQKGSPLHF.

This sequence joins TRBV19 and TRBJ2-2; no clear D. The germline V gene has CDR1 LNHDA and CDR2 SQIVND (reference sequence). This CDR3 is built from 15 residues. The germline V and J ends were trimmed by 8 bases and 1 base, with 14 bases remaining between them. The CDR3 bases are TGTGCCAGTCGCCCCCGAGTTCAGAACACCGGGGAGCTGTTTTTT. Its protein product is CASRPRVQNTGELFF.

The chain links TRBV14 to TRBJ2-7; TRBD2 matches 8 bases. The CDR3 is 15 amino acids. The germline V gene encodes CDR1 SGHDN and CDR2 FVKESK. J gave up 2 bases and V 4 bases, and 7 bases lay outside the gene matches. CDR3 residues: CASSPREGQPYEQYF. The CDR3 DNA is TGTGCCAGCAGCCCCCGGGAGGGACAACCCTACGAGCAGTACTTC.

This chain joins TRBV6-1 and TRBJ2-6; D is possibly TRBD1 (6 bases). CDR1 is MNHNS, CDR2 SASEGT, per germline. V was shortened by 5 bases and J by 3 bases, with 11 bases between the two germline ends. This CDR3 region has 15 residues. This CDR3 reads CASSKPGDGANVLTF. The DNA of the CDR3 is TGTGCCAGCAGTAAACCAGGGGATGGGGCCAACGTCCTGACTTTC.

The rearrangement links TRBV9 to TRBJ1-1; D remains unclear. Germline CDR1 SGDLS, CDR2 YYNGEE. V dropped 1 base and J dropped 1 base, with 14 bases sitting between them. The CDR3 runs to 16 residues. This CDR3 is CASSVLKDFPNTEAFF. Written as DNA, the CDR3 is TGTGCCAGCAGCGTACTAAAGGACTTTCCGAACACTGAAGCTTTCTTT.

This rearrangement joins TRBV5-1 to TRBJ1-2; 8 bases agree with TRBD1. This CDR3 is 14 amino acids long. Germline V gives CDR1 SGHRS, CDR2 YFSETQ. The V segment lost 3 bases and the J segment 2 bases; nucleotides outside the gene matches: 3. DNA for the CDR3: TGCGCCAGCAGCTCCCGGACAGGGAACTATGGCTACACCTTC. The encoded protein is CASSSRTGNYGYTF. Full variable domain (remainder filled in from reference TRBV5-1 and TRBJ1-2): KAGVTQTPRYLIKTRGQQVTLSCSPISGHRSVSWYQQTPGQGLQFLFEYFSETQRNKGNFPGRFSGRQFSNSRSEMNVSTLELGDSALYLCASSSRTGNYGYTFGSGTRLTVV.

The chain has TRBV30 and TRBJ2-3; the D is unclear. Deletions cut 0 bases from V and 3 bases from J, with 7 bases between. Germline V gives CDR1 GTSNPN, CDR2 SVGIG (reference sequence). This CDR3 spans 13 amino acids. CDR3 sequence reads: CAWSVPRTDTQYF. The CDR3 DNA reads as TGTGCCTGGAGTGTCCCTAGGACAGATACGCAGTATTTT.

This rearrangement joins TRBV5-6 to TRBJ2-3; D is unresolved. The CDR3 contains 15 residues. The V gene lost 1 base and the J gene lost 1 base, with 10 bases spanning the gap. CDR1 is SGHDT and CDR2 is YYEEEE in the germline V gene. The CDR3 here is CASSLWPPGTDTQYF. The CDR3 DNA reads TGTGCCAGCAGCTTGTGGCCCCCTGGCACAGATACGCAGTATTTT.

The chain combines TRBV29-1 with TRBJ2-1, with a weak D call TRBD2 (5 bases). Germline V CDR1 and CDR2: SQVTM, ANQGSEA. The CDR3 has 15 residues. V was pared by 5 bases and J by 4 bases, with 18 bases between. The CDR3 protein is CSVLEGLSRYNEQFF. For the CDR3, the DNA is TGCAGCGTTCTCGAGGGTCTATCCCGATACAATGAGCAGTTCTTC.

This rearrangement joins TRBV25-1 to TRBJ2-1, with TRBD1 matching 7 bases. The CDR3 runs 13 residues. CDR1 MGHDK and CDR2 SYGVNS come from the germline V gene. With V trimmed by 10 bases and J by 6 bases, 9 bases remained unmatched. The CDR3 loop reads CATRDSDTNEQFF. The DNA of the CDR3 is TGTGCCACCCGGGACAGCGACACCAATGAGCAGTTCTTC.

The chain links TRBV30 to TRBJ1-3, with TRBD1 matching 8 bases. Germline assignment: CDR1 GTSNPN and CDR2 SVGIG (reference sequence). CDR3 size: 13 residues. V gave up 5 bases and J gave up 8 bases; unmatched junction bases: 8. The CDR3 coding sequence is TGTGCCTGGGACAGGGGTTGCAATCACACCATATATTTT. It is translated as CAWDRGCNHTIYF. The full variable domain, rest sourced from reference TRBV30 and TRBJ1-3, is SQTIHQWPATLVQPVGSPLSLECTVEGTSNPNLYWYRQAAGRGLQLLFYSVGIGQISSEVPQNLSASRPQDRQFILSSKKLLLSDSGFYLCAWDRGCNHTIYFGEGSWLTVV.

J is TRBJ2-1 and V is TRBV28, with 13 positions matching TRBD2. V gave up 5 bases and J gave up 10 bases; unmatched junction bases: 11. CDR3 length: 16 residues. Germline V gene sequence: CDR1 MDHEN, CDR2 SYDVKM. The CDR3 protein is CASSGTGLAGVLEQFF. The CDR3 DNA reads as TGTGCCAGCAGTGGGACCGGACTAGCGGGGGTCCTCGAGCAGTTCTTC. Variable domain in full (rest from reference TRBV28 and TRBJ2-1): DVKVTQSSRYLVKRTGEKVFLECVQDMDHENMFWYRQDPGLGLRLIYFSYDVKMKEKGDIPEGYSVSREKKERFSLILESASTNQTSMYLCASSGTGLAGVLEQFFGPGTRLTVL.

The count of this clone is one. V and J are TRBV6-5 and TRBJ2-7; TRBD1 matches at 8 bases. CDR3 size: 14 residues. V lost 8 bases to trimming and J lost 5 bases; unmatched junction nucleotides: 11. In germline, CDR1 is MNHEY, CDR2 SVGAGI. The CDR3 loop reads CASGTGLPVDEQYF. In nucleotides, the CDR3 is TGTGCCAGCGGGACAGGCCTACCCGTGGACGAGCAGTACTTC.

The chain has TRBV28 and TRBJ2-3, with 8 bases lining up with TRBD1. The CDR3 consists of 18 residues. Looked up from germline, CDR1 is MDHEN and CDR2 is SYDVKM. The V gene end was trimmed by 3 bases and the J gene end by 3 bases; junction bases not matched to a gene: 14. The CDR3 DNA reads as TGTGCCAGCAGTTTGAGCAGGCAACAGGGGGATTATACAGATACGCAGTATTTT. The encoded protein is CASSLSRQQGDYTDTQYF.

V gene TRBV7-9 combines with J gene TRBJ1-5, with 7 bases fitting TRBD1. With 5 bases clipped from V and 0 bases from J, the junction kept 7 bases outside the gene matches. Germline V gene data show CDR1 as SEHNR and CDR2 as FQNEAQ (reference sequence). The CDR3 covers 16 residues. The CDR3 spells CASSPSGTASNQPQHF. CDR3 DNA: TGTGCCAGCAGCCCTTCCGGGACAGCTAGCAATCAGCCCCAGCATTTT.

The chain has TRBV6-1 and TRBJ2-5; 9 bases agree with TRBD1. V trimming: 6 bases; J trimming: 5 bases; junction bases outside the gene matches: 10. Per germline, CDR1 MNHNS and CDR2 SASEGT. The CDR3 covers 15 residues. Here the CDR3 reads CASRAGTGSWETQYF. DNA of the CDR3: TGTGCCAGCAGGGCCGGGACAGGGTCTTGGGAGACCCAGTACTTC.

The J gene is TRBJ2-7, the V gene TRBV27, with D possibly being TRBD1 (5 bases). Germline V lookup: CDR1 MNHEY, CDR2 SMNVEV (reference sequence). The CDR3 extends over 15 amino acids. With 8 bases removed from V and 4 bases from J, the gap between germline ends came to 21 bases. CDR3 nucleotides: TGTGCCAGCCGTCAGATAGGGGAAAAAACTTACGAGCAGTACTTC. This codes for CASRQIGEKTYEQYF.

This chain uses TRBV2 with TRBJ1-2; the D is unclear. Germline V gene lookup returns CDR1 SNHLY and CDR2 FYNNEI. Trimming cost V 2 bases and J 6 bases, with 13 bases left between them. The CDR3 has 14 residues. The CDR3 protein is CASSEIRLPNGYTF. CDR3 nucleotide sequence: TGTGCCAGCAGTGAAATTCGACTGCCCAATGGCTACACCTTC.

In DNA, the CDR3 is TGTGCCAGCAGGCCACTAACCAACACTGAAGCTTTCTTT. This codes for CASRPLTNTEAFF. The genes are TRBV28 and TRBJ1-1; D ambiguous. This CDR3 has 13 residues. Germline lookup yields CDR1 MDHEN and CDR2 SYDVKM. V lost 6 bases to trimming and J lost 2 bases, with 10 bases between them.

The chain employs TRBV4-1 and TRBJ1-5, with a possible D match to TRBD1 (5 bases). In germline, CDR1 is MGHRA, CDR2 YSYEKL. Deletions cut 4 bases from V and 6 bases from J, with 13 bases between. This CDR3 contains 14 residues. Here the CDR3 DNA reads TGCGCCAGCAGCCTGACAGTAGCGGGTCAGCCCCAGCATTTT. It is translated as CASSLTVAGQPQHF.